A single sample is the source of the 27 T cell receptor beta chains below, sequenced in a study of blood T cell repertoires in COVID-19 (dated by TCRdb to the early 2020s). The library was obtained by the immunoSEQ multiplex PCR assay. The clones in this table, taken by TCRdb from immuneACCESS, are in-frame only. Not every clone is retained; where verified, under half of the shortfall comes from an unresolved V gene, and the cause of the rest is unknown. The sample records hundreds of thousands of clones, about 84% of which are singletons. The ten largest clones represent approximately 2.1% of the sample. Sequencing input: PBMCs or T cells enriched from blood (not recorded which). These receptors originate from a woman in her fifties or sixties who had recovered from COVID-19.

This chain connects TRBV20-1 to TRBJ1-5, with D uncertain. The CDR3 totals 16 residues. CDR1 is DFQATT and CDR2 is SNEGSKA in the germline V gene (reference sequence). Deletions cut 3 bases from V and 1 base from J, with 16 bases between. The CDR3 nucleotides are TGCAGTGCTAGTCTCTTGTTGGGCCGGAGCAATCAGCCCCAGCATTTT. As protein: CSASLLLGRSNQPQHF.

The chain recombines TRBV3-1 (or the pseudogene TRBV3-2) with TRBJ2-1, with 12 positions matching TRBD1. In germline, CDR1 is LGHDT, CDR2 YNNKEL (reference sequence). CDR3 length: 17 amino acids. V shed 4 bases, J shed 9 bases, and the junction held 13 bases outside the gene matches. The CDR3 here is CASSRGPGQGASGEQFF. For the CDR3, the DNA is TGTGCCAGCAGCCGCGGACCGGGACAGGGGGCGTCGGGTGAGCAGTTCTTC.

This chain joins TRBV19 and TRBJ1-5, with D maybe TRBD1 (6 bases). V was clipped by 11 bases and J by 1 base, with 12 bases between them. Germline V gives CDR1 LNHDA, CDR2 SQIVND (reference sequence). This CDR3 spans 13 amino acids. CDR3 sequence: CAQRTASNQPQHF. The CDR3 DNA is TGTGCCCAAAGGACAGCAAGCAATCAGCCCCAGCATTTT.

The chain uses TRBV7-2 and TRBJ2-6; 9 nucleotides match TRBD1. The CDR3 is 17 amino acids. Germline V gene lookup returns CDR1 SGHTA and CDR2 FQGNSA. The V segment lost 3 bases and the J segment 3 bases; nucleotides outside the gene matches: 6. This CDR3 is CASSFQQGALGANVLTF. The DNA of the CDR3 is TGTGCCAGCAGCTTCCAACAGGGGGCGCTTGGGGCCAACGTCCTGACTTTC.

The sample holds many counts of this clone. This chain connects TRBV5-4 to TRBJ2-7; 11 bases are shared with TRBD2. V lost 3 bases, J lost 2 bases, and 4 bases stayed unmatched. This CDR3 contains 15 residues. Germline values: CDR1 SGHNT, CDR2 YYREEE (reference sequence). This CDR3 reads CASSYGLAGTYEQYF. DNA for the CDR3: TGTGCCAGCAGCTATGGACTAGCGGGTACCTACGAGCAGTACTTC.

The chain is built from TRBV6-5 and TRBJ2-3; the match to TRBD1 covers 8 bases. Germline loops: CDR1 MNHEY, CDR2 SVGAGI. The CDR3 contains 15 residues. Trimming removed 2 bases from V and 2 bases from J; junction bases left unmatched: 3. In DNA, the CDR3 is TGTGCCAGCAGTTACGTGACAGGGGCCACAGATACGCAGTATTTT. Its protein is CASSYVTGATDTQYF.

This sequence joins TRBV29-1 and TRBJ2-3; D might be TRBD1 (5 bases). The germline V and J ends were trimmed by 8 bases and 1 base, with 13 bases remaining between them. This CDR3 has 13 residues. CDR1 is SQVTM, CDR2 ANQGSEA, per germline. CDR3 in DNA: TGCAGCAACGAGGACATCGGCACAGATACGCAGTATTTT. Encoded protein: CSNEDIGTDTQYF.

The chain carries TRBV4-3 and TRBJ1-6; D may be TRBD1 (5 bases). The CDR3 covers 15 residues. The V end was cut by 0 bases, the J end by 9 bases, with 12 bases between. Germline assignment: CDR1 LGHNA and CDR2 YSLEER. CDR3 sequence (DNA): TGCGCCAGCAGCCAAGATATACACGGGGGTTCACCCCTCCACTTT. Residues: CASSQDIHGGSPLHF.

The chain uses TRBV7-3 and TRBJ1-1; D is uncertain. V was shortened by 2 bases and J by 6 bases, with 10 bases between the two germline ends. The germline V gene has CDR1 SGHTA and CDR2 FQGTGA. The CDR3 is 13 amino acids. Written as DNA, the CDR3 is TGTGCCAGCAGCTTATACCGGGAGTCTGAAGCTTTCTTT. Translating it yields CASSLYRESEAFF.

A few counts support this clone. The chain carries TRBV27 and TRBJ1-2; 7 nucleotides line up with TRBD1. The CDR3 has 12 residues. In germline, CDR1 is MNHEY, CDR2 SMNVEV (reference sequence). V dropped 3 bases and J dropped 8; count of bases not matched to a gene: 3. The CDR3: CASSLTGLGYTF. Written as DNA, the CDR3 is TGTGCCAGCAGTTTGACAGGGTTGGGCTACACCTTC.

The rearrangement links TRBV7-8 to TRBJ1-4, with 11 bases identical to TRBD1. The CDR3 covers 18 residues. The germline CDR1 and CDR2 sequences are SGHVS and FQNEAQ. The trim removed 5 bases at V and 2 bases at J, leaving 10 bases unmatched. The DNA for the CDR3 is TGTGCCAGCAGCCAAACGATGCGGACAGGGGGCACTAATGAAAAACTGTTTTTT. It specifies CASSQTMRTGGTNEKLFF.

The chain links TRBV7-2 to TRBJ2-1, with D possibly TRBD2 on 6 matching bases. Germline assignment: CDR1 SGHTA and CDR2 FQGNSA. Between the trimmed V and J ends, which lost 4 bases and 13 bases, there was a span of 17 bases. The CDR3 loop spans 13 amino acids. The CDR3 DNA follows: TGTGCCAGCAGCTCCCAGGTGGGACTGAAACAGTTCTTC. Amino acids: CASSSQVGLKQFF.

The V gene is TRBV6-6, the J gene TRBJ2-7; D ambiguous. Germline loops: CDR1 MNHNY, CDR2 SVGAGI (reference sequence). The CDR3 spans 13 residues. The V gene lost 6 bases and the J gene lost 1 base, with 10 bases spanning the gap. The CDR3 sequence: CASSLGESYEQYF. For the CDR3, the DNA is TGTGCCAGCAGCCTTGGTGAGTCCTACGAGCAGTACTTC.

This chain uses TRBV7-9 with TRBJ1-2, with 10 bases identical to TRBD1. Losses at the gene ends were 4 bases for V and 0 bases for J; bases not matched to a gene: 8. This CDR3 contains 17 residues. Germline V gene lookup returns CDR1 SEHNR and CDR2 FQNEAQ (reference sequence). The DNA for the CDR3 is TGTGCCAGCAGCTACCCGACAGGGGGCCGAGCTAACTATGGCTACACCTTC. Its protein product is CASSYPTGGRANYGYTF.

The chain combines TRBV7-3 with TRBJ1-2, with 7 nucleotides matching TRBD1. The germline gives CDR1 SGHTA, CDR2 FQGTGA. The length of the CDR3 is 14 residues. The V and J ends lost 4 bases and 7 bases, in that order; junction bases with no gene match: 9. CDR3 in amino acids: CASSSQGDGGGYTF. The CDR3 DNA sequence: TGTGCCAGCAGCTCTCAGGGGGATGGGGGTGGCTACACCTTC.

This chain joins TRBV2 and TRBJ2-1, with a possible D match to TRBD2 (5 bases). From germline, CDR1 is SNHLY and CDR2 FYNNEI. The V end lost 6 bases, the J end lost 8 bases, and 20 bases lay between the germline ends. There are 15 residues in the CDR3. In DNA form, the CDR3 reads TGTGCCAGCAGGAGAGGACTTCGGTTAGGCGATGAGCAGTTCTTC. This codes for CASRRGLRLGDEQFF.

CDR3 sequence (DNA): TGTGCCAGCAGCTCAGACCCACCTTACAGGCTAAGGGGCACAGATACGCAGTATTTT. Amino acid sequence: CASSSDPPYRLRGTDTQYF. V and J are TRBV7-9 and TRBJ2-3, with D perhaps matching TRBD1 (5 bases). The CDR3 is 19 residues long. Trimming removed 4 bases at V and 1 base at J, with 24 bases between. Germline loops: CDR1 SEHNR, CDR2 FQNEAQ (reference sequence).

The V gene is TRBV7-9, the J gene TRBJ1-4, with 8 bases identical to TRBD1. CDR3 length: 14 amino acids. The V and J ends lost 4 bases and 6 bases, in that order; junction bases with no gene match: 4. Germline V gene data show CDR1 as SEHNR and CDR2 as FQNEAQ (reference sequence). CDR3 sequence: CASSYRQGYEKLFF. CDR3 coding DNA: TGTGCCAGCAGCTATCGACAGGGGTATGAAAAACTGTTTTTT.

The rearrangement joins TRBV29-1 to TRBJ2-6, with 9 bases fitting TRBD1. Trimming cost V 4 bases and J 2 bases; bases outside gene matches: 9. CDR3 size: 17 residues. The germline V gene encodes CDR1 SQVTM and CDR2 ANQGSEA. The CDR3: CSVAPGTGSPGANVLTF. The CDR3 region has the DNA TGCAGCGTTGCCCCCGGGACAGGGAGTCCTGGGGCCAACGTCCTGACTTTC.

Written as DNA, the CDR3 is TGTGCCAGCAGTCCATGGGACAGCTCAAATCAGCCCCAGCATTTT. It yields the protein CASSPWDSSNQPQHF. This rearrangement joins TRBV6-2 or TRBV6-3 to TRBJ1-5, with 7 bases fitting TRBD1. The germline V gene encodes CDR1 MNHEY and CDR2 SVGEGT. The CDR3 extends over 15 amino acids. V shed 5 bases and J 4 bases; nucleotides not matched to a gene: 8.

V is TRBV18 and J is TRBJ1-1, with D uncertain. CDR1 is KGHSH and CDR2 is LQKENI in the germline V gene. This CDR3 is 15 amino acids long. Trimming removed 3 bases at V and 6 bases at J, with 17 bases between. The CDR3 DNA reads as TGTGCCAGCTCACCGTACGGACTGGAGGGCGCTGAAGCTTTCTTT. Protein: CASSPYGLEGAEAFF. The full variable domain, in which reference TRBV18 and TRBJ1-1 provide the parts outside the CDR3, is NAGVMQNPRHLVRRRGQEARLRCSPMKGHSHVYWYRQLPEEGLKFMVYLQKENIIDESGMPKERFSAEFPKEGPSILRIQQVVRGDSAAYFCASSPYGLEGAEAFFGQGTRLTVV.

This clone appeared a single time. The rearrangement uses TRBV18 and TRBJ1-5; the D gene is possibly TRBD1 (6 bases). There are 15 residues in the CDR3. V was shortened by 2 bases and J by 7 bases, with 15 bases between the two germline ends. Germline-derived CDR1 and CDR2 are KGHSH and LQKENI. The CDR3 loop reads CASSPRQGFGQPQHF. CDR3 sequence (DNA): TGTGCCAGCTCACCAAGGCAGGGGTTCGGACAGCCCCAGCATTTT.

The rearrangement joins TRBV7-9 to TRBJ1-6; TRBD1 matches 7 bases. The V and J ends lost 5 bases and 5 bases, in that order; junction bases with no gene match: 6. This CDR3 contains 15 residues. Germline V gene data show CDR1 as SEHNR and CDR2 as FQNEAQ (reference sequence). The CDR3 coding sequence is TGTGCCAGCAGCCGCCCGGGACAGCATAATTCACCCCTCCACTTT. Translation gives CASSRPGQHNSPLHF. Based on the CDR3 plus reference TRBV7-9 and TRBJ1-6, the full variable domain is DTGVSQNPRHKITKRGQNVTFRCDPISEHNRLYWYRQTLGQGPEFLTYFQNEAQLEKSRLLSDRFSAERPKGSFSTLEIQRTEQGDSAMYLCASSRPGQHNSPLHFGNGTRLTVT.

The V and J genes are TRBV7-2 and TRBJ2-3; 10 nucleotides align to TRBD2. Germline lookup yields CDR1 SGHTA and CDR2 FQGNSA. The CDR3 totals 15 residues. V gave up 2 bases and J gave up 6 bases; unmatched junction bases: 5. This CDR3 reads CASSLTSGDGDTQYF. The DNA for the CDR3 is TGTGCCAGCAGCTTAACTAGCGGGGACGGTGATACGCAGTATTTT.

This sequence joins TRBV6-1 and TRBJ1-2; 9 bases are a match to TRBD1. CDR3 length equals 16 residues. With 1 base clipped from V and 7 bases from J, the junction kept 10 bases outside the gene matches. Germline V gene lookup returns CDR1 MNHNS and CDR2 SASEGT. DNA for the CDR3: TGTGCCAGCAGTGAAGAGGTCGGGACAGGGTTGGGTGGCTACACCTTC. It codes for CASSEEVGTGLGGYTF.

This clone occurred a few times. This chain uses TRBV27 with TRBJ2-1; the D is unclear. Between the trimmed V and J ends, which lost 10 bases and 4 bases, there was a span of 11 bases. CDR3 length: 12 amino acids. Germline lookup yields CDR1 MNHEY and CDR2 SMNVEV (reference sequence). The CDR3 DNA reads as TGTGCCACGACTGGGTCGTACAATGAGCAGTTCTTC. Translation: CATTGSYNEQFF.

The chain uses TRBV18 and TRBJ1-1; 7 nucleotides agree with TRBD1. CDR1 and CDR2 (germline): KGHSH, LQKENI. The CDR3 runs to 16 residues. V was pared by 2 bases and J by 1 base, with 7 bases of the junction left unmatched. The CDR3 protein is CASSPTLGQRNTEAFF. CDR3 coding DNA: TGTGCCAGCTCACCAACCCTGGGACAGAGGAACACTGAAGCTTTCTTT.